The source of this T cell receptor (beta chain) is a study of T cell changes during pregnancy in multiple sclerosis. After removal of 8 bases from V and 2 bases from J, the junction contained 6 bases not matched to a gene. The CDR3 sequence is 15 residues long. CDR1 is LNHDA, CDR2 SQIVND, per germline (reference sequence). Data came from immunoSEQ multiplex PCR; TCRdb stores just in-frame clones and leaves some out. The table shows around 56,000 clones, with about 89% occurring only once. The V gene is TRBV19, the J gene TRBJ1-5, with 10 bases that match TRBD1. Sequenced material: peripheral blood, taken after pregnancy. The receptor was derived from a female donor with multiple sclerosis, enrolled in a pregnancy study. In DNA, the CDR3 is TGTGCCAGTGAATACGGGACAGGGGGCAATCAGCCCCAGCATTTT. Translated: CASEYGTGGNQPQHF. The whole variable domain, remainder taken from reference TRBV19 and TRBJ1-5, is DGGITQSPKYLFRKEGQNVTLSCEQNLNHDAMYWYRQDPGQGLRLIYYSQIVNDFQKGDIAEGYSVSREKKESFPLTVTSAQKNPTAFYLCASEYGTGGNQPQHFGDGTRLSIL.